The 17 T cell receptor beta chains presented below share a single source sample, sequenced in a study of beta chain features in type 1 diabetes. Expressed TCRB transcripts were sequenced because the isolated RNA had all been reverse transcribed beforehand. Some clones are missing from TCRdb's copy, which holds only in-frame ones; the method was immunoSEQ multiplex PCR. Of fewer than 650,000 clones in the sample, less than 20% were seen once. The source material was naive CD4+ T cells from blood. These receptors were collected from a man aged 18 to 35 in good health.

The chain recombines TRBV6-1 with TRBJ2-7; the D gene is possibly TRBD1 (6 bases). Germline V lookup: CDR1 MNHNS, CDR2 SASEGT. V dropped 7 bases and J dropped 6 bases, with 19 bases sitting between them. The CDR3 spans 14 residues. The DNA of the CDR3 is TGTGCCAGCAATAGACAGGACCTCTTTGGCGAGCAGTACTTC. It encodes CASNRQDLFGEQYF.

The rearrangement links TRBV7-9 to TRBJ2-1; 11 bases are shared with TRBD2. V was clipped by 4 bases and J by 4 bases; unmatched bases: 6. Germline-derived CDR1 and CDR2 are SEHNR and FQNEAQ (reference sequence). The CDR3 runs 16 residues. The CDR3 nucleotides are TGTGCCAGCAGCTCCTTAGCGGGGGGGCGATACAATGAGCAGTTCTTC. Its protein product is CASSSLAGGRYNEQFF.

The chain is built from TRBV5-6 and TRBJ2-5; D not resolved. The CDR3 spans 16 residues. Per germline, CDR1 SGHDT and CDR2 YYEEEE. Trimming took off 5 bases at V and 3 bases at J, with 20 bases between the two ends. The CDR3 loop reads CASSHPVGGPKETQYF. CDR3 nucleotide sequence: TGTGCCAGCAGTCATCCCGTAGGCGGCCCCAAAGAGACCCAGTACTTC.

The chain has TRBV7-9 and TRBJ1-2; a possible D gene is TRBD1 (5 bases). Looked up from germline, CDR1 is SEHNR and CDR2 is FQNEAQ (reference sequence). The length of the CDR3 is 13 residues. Trimming shortened V by 3 bases and J by 2 bases, and 7 bases separated the two germline ends. CDR3 region: CASSLTDNYGYTF. CDR3 DNA: TGTGCCAGCAGCTTGACAGACAACTATGGCTACACCTTC. The full variable domain, completed using reference TRBV7-9 and TRBJ1-2, is DTGVSQNPRHKITKRGQNVTFRCDPISEHNRLYWYRQTLGQGPEFLTYFQNEAQLEKSRLLSDRFSAERPKGSFSTLEIQRTEQGDSAMYLCASSLTDNYGYTFGSGTRLTVV.

This clone was seen only once. V gene TRBV28 combines with J gene TRBJ1-1; D unclear. CDR1 is MDHEN and CDR2 is SYDVKM in the germline V gene. The germline V and J ends were trimmed by 6 bases and 4 bases, with 18 bases remaining between them. The CDR3 is 15 residues long. DNA of the CDR3: TGTGCCAGCAGGTGGGTAGGCCCAGTTTCCACTGAAGCTTTCTTT. Protein product: CASRWVGPVSTEAFF.

The chain links TRBV6-1 to TRBJ2-3; tentatively, D is TRBD2 (5 bases). Trimming removed 1 base at V and 7 bases at J, with 6 bases between. Germline CDR1 reads MNHNS; CDR2 reads SASEGT. This CDR3 has 12 residues. The CDR3 region has the DNA TGTGCCAGCAGTGAAGTCGGGAATACGCAGTATTTT. It encodes CASSEVGNTQYF.

This clone has just a few counts. V gene TRBV5-1 combines with J gene TRBJ2-3, with D tentatively TRBD1 (6 bases). This CDR3 has 14 residues. The germline V and J ends were trimmed by 4 bases and 5 bases, with 14 bases remaining between them. Germline V gene sequence: CDR1 SGHRS, CDR2 YFSETQ. CDR3 DNA sequence: TGCGCCAGCAGCAACCTGACAGGCGTAGATACGCAGTATTTT. Translated: CASSNLTGVDTQYF.

There are a few counts of this clone. The chain carries TRBV5-1 and TRBJ1-4; D unresolved. Per the germline V gene, CDR1 is SGHRS and CDR2 is YFSETQ. CDR3 length: 14 residues. V lost 2 bases and J lost 8, with 13 bases in between. CDR3 sequence (DNA): TGCGCCAGCAGCTTTGGGTCAGAAGGGGAAAAACTGTTTTTT. It specifies CASSFGSEGEKLFF.

The V gene is TRBV30, the J gene TRBJ1-4; no definite D call. There are 15 residues in the CDR3. V was shortened by 2 bases and J by 0 bases, with 10 bases between the two germline ends. Looked up from germline, CDR1 is GTSNPN and CDR2 is SVGIG (reference sequence). The CDR3 loop reads CAWSKGGTTNEKLFF. The CDR3 DNA sequence: TGTGCCTGGAGTAAGGGAGGAACAACTAATGAAAAACTGTTTTTT.

The V gene is TRBV5-4, the J gene TRBJ1-2; possible D gene TRBD1, 5 bases. The germline V and J ends were trimmed by 0 bases and 4 bases, with 16 bases remaining between them. The CDR3 is made up of 16 amino acids. In germline, CDR1 is SGHNT, CDR2 YYREEE (reference sequence). The CDR3 nucleotides are TGTGCCAGCAGCTTGGAACCAGGGTTGGGGATCTATGGCTACACCTTC. Translated: CASSLEPGLGIYGYTF. The full variable domain, rest sourced from reference TRBV5-4 and TRBJ1-2, is ETGVTQSPTHLIKTRGQQVTLRCSSQSGHNTVSWYQQALGQGPQFIFQYYREEENGRGNFPPRFSGLQFPNYSSELNVNALELDDSALYLCASSLEPGLGIYGYTFGSGTRLTVV.

The chain carries TRBV9 and TRBJ2-3; 7 nucleotides agree with TRBD2. Germline trimming cut 3 bases from V and 2 bases from J; bases unmatched to any gene: 6. This CDR3 is 15 amino acids long. Germline loops: CDR1 SGDLS, CDR2 YYNGEE. The CDR3 region has the DNA TGTGCCAGCAGCGATAGCGGGCAGGTCACAGATACGCAGTATTTT. This translates into CASSDSGQVTDTQYF.

This clone was detected only a few times. This chain joins TRBV29-1 and TRBJ1-5; D unresolved. The length of the CDR3 is 12 residues. Between the trimmed V and J ends, which lost 4 bases and 3 bases, there was a span of 7 bases. The germline V gene has CDR1 SQVTM and CDR2 ANQGSEA. The DNA of the CDR3 is TGCAGCGTTGCCTGGTTCAATCAGCCCCAGCATTTT. It specifies CSVAWFNQPQHF.

This rearrangement joins TRBV19 to TRBJ1-6; D possibly corresponds to TRBD1 (5 bases). This CDR3 region has 16 residues. The V gene lost 1 base and the J gene lost 6 bases, with 13 bases spanning the gap. Germline CDR1 reads LNHDA; CDR2 reads SQIVND (reference sequence). The CDR3 DNA is TGTGCCAGTAGTATAGTAAGAGGGGCCGGTAATTCACCCCTCCACTTT. Translated: CASSIVRGAGNSPLHF.

This clone was picked up a small number of times. The chain uses TRBV30 and TRBJ2-1; D may be TRBD2 (5 bases). V was cut by 4 bases and J by 5 bases, with 12 bases left in between. The CDR3 runs 13 residues. From germline, CDR1 is GTSNPN and CDR2 SVGIG (reference sequence). The DNA of the CDR3 is TGTGCCTGGAATATAGGAGGAGACAATGAGCAGTTCTTC. This sequence encodes CAWNIGGDNEQFF. Using reference TRBV30 and TRBJ2-1 for the parts outside the CDR3, the full variable domain is SQTIHQWPATLVQPVGSPLSLECTVEGTSNPNLYWYRQAAGRGLQLLFYSVGIGQISSEVPQNLSASRPQDRQFILSSKKLLLSDSGFYLCAWNIGGDNEQFFGPGTRLTVL.

This clone was observed a few times. The chain combines TRBV7-2 with TRBJ1-1; D not resolved. Germline-derived CDR1 and CDR2 are SGHTA and FQGNSA. The V and J ends lost 2 bases and 2 bases respectively, with 9 bases between them. This CDR3 comprises 14 residues. CDR3 loop: CASSLLRGNTEAFF. CDR3 coding DNA: TGTGCCAGCAGCTTACTGCGGGGTAACACTGAAGCTTTCTTT.

This clone was counted between two and nine times. V gene TRBV28 combines with J gene TRBJ2-7; weak D call: TRBD1 (6 bases). Germline loops: CDR1 MDHEN, CDR2 SYDVKM. Trimming removed 6 bases from V and 0 bases from J, with 39 bases in between. This CDR3 region has 23 residues. This chain's CDR3 is CASRFMRSVSLGIFQDSSYEQYF. The CDR3 DNA is TGTGCCAGCAGGTTTATGCGGTCCGTTTCCCTCGGTATTTTTCAGGACAGCTCCTACGAGCAGTACTTC. Combining the CDR3 with reference TRBV28 and TRBJ2-7 gives the whole variable domain DVKVTQSSRYLVKRTGEKVFLECVQDMDHENMFWYRQDPGLGLRLIYFSYDVKMKEKGDIPEGYSVSREKKERFSLILESASTNQTSMYLCASRFMRSVSLGIFQDSSYEQYFGPGTRLTVT.

The chain carries TRBV29-1 and TRBJ1-1; D not resolved. The CDR3 extends over 11 amino acids. CDR1 and CDR2 (germline): SQVTM, ANQGSEA. Trimming shortened V by 5 bases and J by 2 bases, and 6 bases separated the two germline ends. This chain's CDR3 is CSVRANTEAFF. The DNA for the CDR3 is TGCAGCGTTCGGGCCAACACTGAAGCTTTCTTT.